The 16 T cell receptor beta chains given below trace back to one sample, sequenced in a study of shared clonotypes between healthy human individuals. Naive CD8 cells lacked CD45RO, underwent positive selection for CCR7 and left out terminally differentiated effector memory CD45RA+ cells. Only in-frame clones appear in the TCRdb table, and some are missing; sequencing was by immunoSEQ multiplex PCR. The table includes about 2.1 million clones, 85% to 95% detected once. The sequenced material came from naive CD8+ T cells from PBMCs. The source of these receptors is a man between 18 and 35 years old in good health. Some clones in this sample may be carry-over from other donors' samples.

This chain joins TRBV27 and TRBJ2-7, with D tentatively TRBD2 (5 bases). V was cut by 2 bases and J by 0 bases, with 11 bases left in between. CDR1 is MNHEY, CDR2 SMNVEV, per germline (reference sequence). This CDR3 has 15 amino acids. CDR3 nucleotide sequence: TGTGCCAGCAGTTTAATGGGCAGCGGCTCCTACGAGCAGTACTTC. This translates into CASSLMGSGSYEQYF.

This chain uses TRBV29-1 with TRBJ2-7, with 11 bases fitting TRBD1. This CDR3 region has 18 residues. Germline lookup yields CDR1 SQVTM and CDR2 ANQGSEA. The ends lost 6 bases at V and 4 bases at J; junction bases unmatched: 20. The CDR3 reads CSVDSGPVGTGGLYEQYF. Here the CDR3 DNA reads TGCAGCGTCGACTCTGGCCCTGTAGGGACAGGGGGTCTATACGAGCAGTACTTC.

The chain's CDR3 is CASSLALRGYTQYF. The CDR3 DNA reads as TGTGCCAGCAGCTTAGCCCTAAGAGGTTATACGCAGTATTTT. J is TRBJ2-3 and V is TRBV7-6; no reliable D call. The CDR3 contains 14 residues. Trimming removed 0 bases at V and 7 bases at J, with 11 bases between. CDR1 and CDR2 (germline): SGHVS, FNYEAQ.

This chain uses TRBV4-2 with TRBJ2-2, with TRBD2 matching over 10 bases. J was trimmed by 7 bases and V by 6 bases; bases with no gene match: 5. This CDR3 spans 14 amino acids. CDR1 and CDR2 from the germline V gene are LGHNA and YNFKEQ. The CDR3 reads CASRASGSNGELFF. CDR3 nucleotide sequence: TGTGCCAGCAGAGCTAGCGGGAGTAACGGGGAGCTGTTTTTT.

This sequence joins TRBV7-4 and TRBJ2-7; 14 nucleotides match TRBD2. CDR3 length: 18 amino acids. V was clipped by 4 bases and J by 0 bases; unmatched bases: 8. Looked up from germline, CDR1 is SGHVT and CDR2 is SQSDAQ. The CDR3 reads CASSYQTSGRVLSYEQYF. The CDR3 region has the DNA TGTGCCAGCAGCTATCAGACTAGCGGGAGGGTTCTCTCCTACGAGCAGTACTTC.

This clone was counted a few times. V and J are TRBV27 and TRBJ2-1, with D perhaps assigned TRBD1 or TRBD2 (5 bases each). This CDR3 is 15 amino acids long. CDR1 and CDR2 (germline): MNHEY, SMNVEV (reference sequence). V lost 1 base and J lost 2, with 9 bases in between. In nucleotides, the CDR3 is TGTGCCAGCAGTTTATTCCGAGGGGCCTACAATGAGCAGTTCTTC. Translation: CASSLFRGAYNEQFF.

As regards this clone: Distinct nucleotide sequences in the sample also encode this CDR3. V gene TRBV7-9 combines with J gene TRBJ2-1; the D gene is possibly TRBD2 (5 bases). This CDR3 is 15 amino acids long. Trimming pared 4 bases from V and 4 bases from J, leaving 14 bases between. CDR1 is SEHNR and CDR2 is FQNEAQ in the germline V gene (reference sequence). This chain's CDR3 is CASSSGISSYNEQFF. The CDR3 region has the DNA TGTGCCAGCAGCTCCGGGATTTCATCATACAATGAGCAGTTCTTC.

The chain uses TRBV10-3 and TRBJ1-2, with TRBD1 matching over 7 bases. V shed 8 bases, J shed 2 bases, and the junction held 11 bases outside the gene matches. Per germline, CDR1 ENHRY and CDR2 SYGVKD. The length of the CDR3 is 15 residues. CDR3 residues: CAIGGMDRRNYGYTF. The CDR3 nucleotides read TGTGCCATCGGGGGGATGGACAGGAGGAACTATGGCTACACCTTC.

This clone appeared a single time. This rearrangement joins TRBV2 to TRBJ2-1; the match to TRBD2 covers 8 bases. The V gene's germline CDR1 is SNHLY and CDR2 FYNNEI. Unmatched junction bases numbered 10, after V lost 2 bases and J lost 4 bases. CDR3 length: 17 amino acids. The CDR3: CASSEPREDPSYNEQFF. CDR3 DNA sequence: TGTGCCAGCAGTGAACCGCGGGAGGACCCATCGTACAATGAGCAGTTCTTC.

The count of this clone is one. Other DNA sequences in the sample encode the same CDR3. The chain recombines TRBV27 with TRBJ1-1, with D hard to call. This CDR3 region has 15 residues. CDR1 MNHEY and CDR2 SMNVEV come from the germline V gene (reference sequence). Trimming left V 0 bases short and J 0 bases short, with 8 bases between. The CDR3 region has the DNA TGTGCCAGCAGTTTATCCGCGGGGTTGAACACTGAAGCTTTCTTT. It yields the protein CASSLSAGLNTEAFF.

The chain recombines TRBV6-5 with TRBJ2-1, with TRBD2 matching over 9 bases. Germline V gene sequence: CDR1 MNHEY, CDR2 SVGAGI. The CDR3 totals 15 residues. V was pared by 8 bases and J by 2 bases, with 7 bases of the junction left unmatched. This chain's CDR3 is CASDHAGGPYNEQFF. CDR3 sequence (DNA): TGTGCCAGCGATCATGCGGGAGGGCCCTACAATGAGCAGTTCTTC.

The V call is TRBV28, the J call TRBJ1-2, with a weak D call TRBD1 (6 bases). V lost 3 bases and J 2 bases, leaving 10 bases between the germline ends. CDR3 length: 14 residues. The germline CDR1 and CDR2 sequences are MDHEN and SYDVKM. CDR3 sequence: CASSFRGWNYGYTF. The DNA for the CDR3 is TGTGCCAGCAGTTTCAGGGGTTGGAACTATGGCTACACCTTC.

The chain carries TRBV27 and TRBJ1-1; D is possibly TRBD1 (6 bases). The CDR3 is 17 amino acids. V was pared by 0 bases and J by 0 bases, with 14 bases between. CDR1 MNHEY and CDR2 SMNVEV come from the germline V gene (reference sequence). The CDR3 nucleotides are TGTGCCAGCAGTTTATCCGCGGGGGCAGGGGTGAACACTGAAGCTTTCTTT. Translating it yields CASSLSAGAGVNTEAFF.

This clone was recorded only once. Other DNA sequences within the sample encode an identical CDR3. The V gene is TRBV27, the J gene TRBJ1-4; 7 nucleotides match TRBD1. Germline V gives CDR1 MNHEY, CDR2 SMNVEV (reference sequence). This CDR3 region has 14 residues. V lost 5 bases to trimming and J lost 3 bases; unmatched junction nucleotides: 3. CDR3 sequence reads: CASSRTGANEKLFF. In DNA, the CDR3 is TGTGCCAGCAGTCGAACAGGGGCTAATGAAAAACTGTTTTTT.

The chain is built from TRBV7-9 and TRBJ1-4, with TRBD1 identical over 7 bases. Germline V gives CDR1 SEHNR, CDR2 FQNEAQ (reference sequence). V shed 6 bases and J 6 bases; nucleotides not matched to a gene: 13. This CDR3 has 16 residues. For the CDR3, the DNA is TGTGCCAGCAGGGGCCCTGGGGGGGACAGCGATGAAAAACTGTTTTTT. This translates into CASRGPGGDSDEKLFF.

In its sample, this clone was seen once. The gene calls are TRBV27 and TRBJ2-5, with D possibly being TRBD1 or TRBD2 (8 bases each). CDR1 and CDR2 from the germline V gene are MNHEY and SMNVEV (reference sequence). CDR3 size: 16 residues. V lost 2 bases, J lost 5 bases, and 18 bases lay in between. The CDR3 nucleotides read TGTGCCAGCAGTTTAGGACTAGCATACAGGGGGGAGACCCAGTACTTC. Its protein is CASSLGLAYRGETQYF.